This T cell receptor beta chain was recovered during a study of technical replicates of blood from a few donors (dated by TCRdb to the late 2010s). With regard to this clone: Its antigen is currently not known. No per-base quality is available; no much larger clone lies one base away.

Including the terminal cysteine and phenylalanine, the CDR3 comprises 18 residues. Only CDR3 DNA remains: 54 bases, in frame from the first base. The germline V and J ends show losses of 4 bases and 6 bases respectively, and no gene match explains 14 bases of the junction. The germline V gene gives CDR1 as SGHVS and CDR2 as FNYEAQ. Libraries came from the immunoSEQ multiplex PCR assay. Entries here come from immuneACCESS through TCRdb and include only in-frame sequences with V and J called. Some clones fail to appear in such tables; in the studies checked, an unresolved V gene covers under half of the shortfall, and the cause of the remainder is unknown. The sample has 65,000 to 90,000 clones on record, roughly 93% of them singletons. Together, the top ten hold less than 0.3% of the sample.

The chain links TRBV7-6 with TRBJ2-7, with 14 bases in between that match TRBD2. This clonotype was obtained from a human donor in good health. The sequenced material came from T cells isolated from PBMCs. The CDR3 region has the sequence CASSSPYTTSGRAGEQYF. The nucleotide sequence reads TGTGCCAGCAGCTCCCCTTATACGACTAGCGGGAGGGCGGGCGAGCAGTACTTC.